This T cell receptor beta chain was sequenced during a study of T cells in tumors after PD-1 blockade. Study as a whole: Treatment was either pembrolizumab 200 mg every 3 weeks or cemiplimab 350 mg every 2 weeks. Peripheral blood samples averaged approximately 37,000 unique clonotypes and 113,528 templates. Some patients also took daily vismodegib 150 mg during anti-PD-1 treatment.

Data came from immunoSEQ multiplex PCR; TCRdb stores just in-frame clones and leaves some out. The data show some 48,000 clones, 75% to 85% seen once. Specimen: PBMCs, collected before anti-PD-1 treatment. This receptor was identified in a human donor with basal cell carcinoma.

This CDR3 is CASSTTGTVGYTF. CDR3 DNA: TGCGCCAGCAGCACCACCGGGACAGTTGGCTACACCTTC. This sequence joins TRBV5-1 and TRBJ1-2, with 7 bases matching TRBD1. Germline V gene lookup returns CDR1 SGHRS and CDR2 YFSETQ. V gave up 4 bases and J gave up 7 bases; unmatched junction bases: 7. CDR3 length: 13 residues.